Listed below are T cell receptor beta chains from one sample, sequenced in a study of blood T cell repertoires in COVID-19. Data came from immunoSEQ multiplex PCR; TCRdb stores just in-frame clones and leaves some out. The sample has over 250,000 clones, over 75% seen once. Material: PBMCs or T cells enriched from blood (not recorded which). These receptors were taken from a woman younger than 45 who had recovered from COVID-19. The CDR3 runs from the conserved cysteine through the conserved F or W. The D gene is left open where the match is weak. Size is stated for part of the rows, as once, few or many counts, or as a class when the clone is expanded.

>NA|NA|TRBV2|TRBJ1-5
CASSELGQGTNQPQHF
TGTGCCAGCAGTGAACTTGGGCAGGGAACCAATCAGCCCCAGCATTTT
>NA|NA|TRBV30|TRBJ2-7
CAWSVPRQAQYF
TGTGCCTGGAGTGTACCTCGACAGGCGCAGTACTTC
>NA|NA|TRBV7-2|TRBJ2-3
CASSFIPSSTPDTQYF
TGTGCCAGCAGCTTTATCCCCTCTAGTACCCCAGATACGCAGTATTTT
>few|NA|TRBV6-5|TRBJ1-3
CASSLASSGNTIYF
TGTGCCAGCAGTTTGGCCAGCTCTGGAAACACCATATATTTT
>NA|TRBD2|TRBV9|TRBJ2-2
CASSPRGLAGDTGELFF
TGTGCCAGCAGCCCGAGGGGCCTAGCGGGAGACACCGGGGAGCTGTTTTTT
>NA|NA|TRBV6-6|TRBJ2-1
CASNLEGSYNEQFF
TGTGCCAGCAATCTAGAGGGCTCCTACAATGAGCAGTTCTTC
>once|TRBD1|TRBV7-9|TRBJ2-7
CASSLGQGAINEQYF
TGTGCCAGCAGCCTGGGACAGGGGGCTATCAACGAGCAGTACTTC
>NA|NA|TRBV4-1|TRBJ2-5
CASSQGGPQETQYF
TGCGCCAGCAGCCAAGGGGGCCCACAAGAGACCCAGTACTTC
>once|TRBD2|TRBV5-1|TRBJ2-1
CASSLASGLAGNEQFF
TGCGCCAGCAGCTTGGCTTCGGGACTAGCGGGCAATGAGCAGTTCTTC
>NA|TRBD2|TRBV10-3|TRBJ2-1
CAISGTSGSRRFF
TGTGCCATCAGTGGGACTAGCGGGAGTAGGCGGTTCTTC
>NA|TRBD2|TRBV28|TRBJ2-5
CASRGMNSGGIGETQYF
TGTGCCAGCAGAGGAATGAATTCGGGAGGGATCGGGGAGACCCAGTACTTC
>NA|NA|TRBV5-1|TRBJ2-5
CASSFSRETQYF
TGCGCCAGCAGCTTTAGTAGAGAGACCCAGTACTTC
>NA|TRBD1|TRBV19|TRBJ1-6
CASSGTADNSPLHF
TGTGCCAGTAGTGGGACAGCCGATAATTCACCCCTCCACTTT
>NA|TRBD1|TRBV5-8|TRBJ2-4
CASSWGWVGDSKNIQYF
TGTGCCAGCAGCTGGGGCTGGGTGGGGGACAGCAAAAACATTCAGTACTTC
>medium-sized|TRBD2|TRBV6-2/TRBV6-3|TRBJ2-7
CASSYTSGSYEQYF
TGTGCCAGCAGTTACACTAGCGGCTCCTACGAGCAGTACTTC
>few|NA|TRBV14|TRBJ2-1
CASSQFLGTYNEQFF
TGTGCCAGCAGCCAATTTTTAGGGACTTACAATGAGCAGTTCTTC
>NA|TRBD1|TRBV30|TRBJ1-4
CAWSDWGTGLGEKLFF
TGTGCCTGGAGTGATTGGGGGACAGGGCTGGGGGAAAAACTGTTTTTT